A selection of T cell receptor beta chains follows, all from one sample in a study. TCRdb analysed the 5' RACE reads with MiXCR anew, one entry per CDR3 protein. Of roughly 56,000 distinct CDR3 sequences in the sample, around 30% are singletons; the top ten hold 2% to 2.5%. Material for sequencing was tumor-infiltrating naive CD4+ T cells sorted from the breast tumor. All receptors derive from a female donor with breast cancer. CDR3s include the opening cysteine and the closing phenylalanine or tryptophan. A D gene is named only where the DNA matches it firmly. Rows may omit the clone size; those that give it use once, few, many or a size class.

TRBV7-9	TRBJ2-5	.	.	CASSLARAGAETQYF	TGTGCCAGCAGCTTAGCGCGTGCAGGGGCAGAGACCCAGTACTTC
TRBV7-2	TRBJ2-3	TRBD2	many	CASSLISGTYTQYF	TGTGCCAGCAGCTTAATTAGCGGGACGTATACGCAGTATTTT
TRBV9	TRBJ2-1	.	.	CASSVAYRGSEQFF	TGTGCCAGCAGCGTAGCGTATAGGGGAAGTGAGCAGTTCTTC
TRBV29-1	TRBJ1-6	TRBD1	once	CGVAEGGVGNSPLHF	TGCGGCGTCGCCGAAGGGGGCGTGGGAAATTCACCCCTCCACTTT
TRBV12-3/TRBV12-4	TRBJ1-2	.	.	CASSRGQNINYGYTF	TGTGCCAGCAGCCGAGGACAGAACATTAACTATGGCTACACCTTC
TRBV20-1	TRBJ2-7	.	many	CSATVGTPYEQYF	TGCAGTGCTACCGTTGGGACTCCATATGAGCAGTACTTC
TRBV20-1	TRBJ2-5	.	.	CSASRGGTQYF	TGCAGTGCCAGTCGAGGGGGAACCCAGTACTTC
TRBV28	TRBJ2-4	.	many	CASRPTGGENIQYF	TGTGCCAGCAGACCTACAGGGGGGGAAAACATTCAGTACTTC
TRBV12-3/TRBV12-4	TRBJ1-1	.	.	CASSLISGNTEAFF	TGTGCCAGCAGTTTAATCTCCGGGAACACTGAAGCTTTCTTT
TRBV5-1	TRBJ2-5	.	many	CASSPTDKETQYF	TGCGCCAGCAGCCCGACAGATAAAGAGACCCAGTACTTC
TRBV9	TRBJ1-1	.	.	CASSRGDGTEAFF	TGTGCCAGCAGCAGGGGGGACGGCACTGAAGCTTTCTTT
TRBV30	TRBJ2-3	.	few	CAWSWQLYEDTQYF	TGTGCCTGGAGTTGGCAGCTGTACGAGGATACGCAGTATTTT